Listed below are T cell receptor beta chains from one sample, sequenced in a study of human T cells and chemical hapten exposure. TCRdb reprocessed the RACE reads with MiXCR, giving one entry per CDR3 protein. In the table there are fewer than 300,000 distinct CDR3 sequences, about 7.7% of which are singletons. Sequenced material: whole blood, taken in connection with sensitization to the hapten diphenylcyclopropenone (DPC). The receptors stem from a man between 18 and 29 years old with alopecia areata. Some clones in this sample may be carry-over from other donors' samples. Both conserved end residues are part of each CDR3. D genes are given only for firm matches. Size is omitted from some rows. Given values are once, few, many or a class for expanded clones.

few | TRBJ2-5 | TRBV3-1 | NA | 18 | TGTGCCAGCAGCCAAGCTCGGGGGCCTGACATATTCCAAGAGACCCAGTACTTC | CASSQARGPDIFQETQYF
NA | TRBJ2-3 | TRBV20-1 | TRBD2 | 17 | TGCAGTGCTAGAGACTCCCCGGGGGGGAAGTGGTCAGATACGCAGTATTTT | CSARDSPGGKWSDTQYF
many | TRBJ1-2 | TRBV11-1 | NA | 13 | TGTGCCAGCAGCTCCGACAGCCGCTATGGCTACACCTTC | CASSSDSRYGYTF
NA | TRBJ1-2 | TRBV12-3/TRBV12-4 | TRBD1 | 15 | TGTGCCAGCAGCTCCGGGACAGCTGTGAACTATGGCTACACCTTC | CASSSGTAVNYGYTF
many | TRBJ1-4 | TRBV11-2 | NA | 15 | TGTGCCAGCAGCCTTGGGTTCTCAACTAATGAAAAACTGTTTTTT | CASSLGFSTNEKLFF
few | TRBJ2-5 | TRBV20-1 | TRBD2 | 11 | TGCAGTGCTAGGGAGGGAGGGCCCCAGTACTTC | CSAREGGPQYF
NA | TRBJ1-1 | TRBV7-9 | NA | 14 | TGTGCCAGCAGCTTAGACGTGGGGATGACTGAAGCTTTCTTT | CASSLDVGMTEAFF
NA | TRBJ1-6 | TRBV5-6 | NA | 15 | TGTGCCAGCAGCGTAAGGGACTCCCGGAATTCACCCCTCCACTTT | CASSVRDSRNSPLHF
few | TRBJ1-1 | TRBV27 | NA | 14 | TGTGCCAGTACGACGGGCGTCTTGAACACTGAAGCTTTCTTT | CASTTGVLNTEAFF
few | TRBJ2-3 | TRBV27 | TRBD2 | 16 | TGTGCCAGCAGTTTATATCAGCGGGGGGTTTCGGATACGCAGTATTTT | CASSLYQRGVSDTQYF
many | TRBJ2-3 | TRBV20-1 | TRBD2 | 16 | TGCAGTGCTAGAGATGAAGAGCGGGGCTACACAGATACGCAGTATTTT | CSARDEERGYTDTQYF
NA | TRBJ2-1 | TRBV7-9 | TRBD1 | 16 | TGTGCCAGCAGCCACAGGGACAGGGGTTTCATCAATGAGCAGTTCTTC | CASSHRDRGFINEQFF
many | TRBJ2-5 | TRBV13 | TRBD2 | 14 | TGTGCCAGCAGCTTACTAGCGGAGCAAGAGACCCAGTACTTC | CASSLLAEQETQYF
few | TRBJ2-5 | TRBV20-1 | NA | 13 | TGCAGTGCTAGAGCGGACTCTCAAGAGACCCAGTACTTC | CSARADSQETQYF
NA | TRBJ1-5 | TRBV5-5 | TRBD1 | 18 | TGTGCCAGCAGCCCAAGATTTAGGGGCAGGGGGGACTATCATCCCCAGCATTTT | CASSPRFRGRGDYHPQHF
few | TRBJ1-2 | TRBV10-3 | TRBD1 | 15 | TGTGCCATCAGTGAGTCGTTACGGACAGGGGGATTCTACACCTTC | CAISESLRTGGFYTF
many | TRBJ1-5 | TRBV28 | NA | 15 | TGTGCCAGCAGTTTCGCGTCCAGGGACGGTCAGCCCCAGCATTTT | CASSFASRDGQPQHF
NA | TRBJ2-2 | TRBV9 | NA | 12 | TGTGCCAGCAGTCAGTATGCCGGGGAGCTGTTTTTT | CASSQYAGELFF
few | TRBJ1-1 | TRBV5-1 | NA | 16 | TGCGCCAGCAGCCATTACGAACGCGGGGCACCTAGTGAAGCTTTCTTT | CASSHYERGAPSEAFF